The rows below give T cell receptor beta chains drawn from one sample of a study of T cell changes during pregnancy in multiple sclerosis. Libraries were prepared by immunoSEQ multiplex PCR; TCRdb keeps only in-frame clonotypes and omits some of them. The sample records about 13,000 clones, almost 90% being singletons. Sequences were derived from CD8+ T cells from peripheral blood mononuclear cells, sampled after pregnancy. These receptors were collected from a female donor in good health, enrolled as a control in a pregnancy study. CDR3s include the opening cysteine and the closing phenylalanine or tryptophan. The order of the fields is clone size, J gene, D gene, V gene, CDR3 DNA, CDR3 protein. D genes are given only for firm matches. Expanded clones are given a class, and other clones once, few, many or no size at all.

size: -
J: TRBJ2-1
D: TRBD1
V: TRBV10-1
DNA: TGCGCCAGCAGTGGGACCGACAGGGGCCCCTACAATGAGCAGTTCTTC
CDR3: CASSGTDRGPYNEQFF

size: -
J: TRBJ2-5
D: -
V: TRBV11-2
DNA: TGTGCCAGCAGCTTAAATTGGCCAGGTGGGACCCAGTACTTC
CDR3: CASSLNWPGGTQYF

size: medium-sized
J: TRBJ1-5
D: TRBD1
V: TRBV30
DNA: TGTGCCTGGAGTGTTCTACCGGGACAGACAAATCAGCCCCAGCATTTT
CDR3: CAWSVLPGQTNQPQHF

size: -
J: TRBJ2-7
D: -
V: TRBV7-8
DNA: TGTGCCAGCAGCTTAGTAGTAATGGACGAGCAGTACTTC
CDR3: CASSLVVMDEQYF

size: -
J: TRBJ1-5
D: -
V: TRBV21-1
DNA: TGTGCCAGCAGCAACCCCTCCTCCCTCATCGGAGATCAGCCCCAGCATTTT
CDR3: CASSNPSSLIGDQPQHF

size: -
J: TRBJ2-2
D: TRBD2
V: TRBV2
DNA: TGTGCCAGCAGTCGCCTAGCGGGGGGGCTGGGCACCGGGGAGCTGTTTTTT
CDR3: CASSRLAGGLGTGELFF

size: once
J: TRBJ1-2
D: TRBD1
V: TRBV18
DNA: TGTGCCAGCTCACCCGAGGGACAGAACTATGGCTACACCTTC
CDR3: CASSPEGQNYGYTF

size: -
J: TRBJ2-7
D: -
V: TRBV6-5
DNA: TGTGCCAGCAGTTACGCTCAGGGTTACGAGCAGTACTTC
CDR3: CASSYAQGYEQYF

size: -
J: TRBJ2-5
D: -
V: TRBV4-2
DNA: TGTGCCAGCAGCCAAGATAGGGGCAGCCAAGAGACCCAGTACTTC
CDR3: CASSQDRGSQETQYF

size: -
J: TRBJ1-5
D: -
V: TRBV7-9
DNA: TGTGCCAGCAGCTCAGCGACAGTCAATCAGCCCCAGCATTTT
CDR3: CASSSATVNQPQHF

size: -
J: TRBJ2-3
D: TRBD2
V: TRBV6-1
DNA: TGTGCCAGCAGTGAACTAGCGGGAGGGCAAGATACGCAGTATTTT
CDR3: CASSELAGGQDTQYF

size: -
J: TRBJ1-4
D: -
V: TRBV9
DNA: TGTGCCAGCAGCCTTGACGGAGCAACTAATGAAAAACTGTTTTTT
CDR3: CASSLDGATNEKLFF

size: -
J: TRBJ2-3
D: -
V: TRBV27
DNA: TGTGCCAGCAGGCTTCAGAGGGCCATGTCGACAGATACGCAGTATTTT
CDR3: CASRLQRAMSTDTQYF

size: few
J: TRBJ2-7
D: -
V: TRBV19
DNA: TGTGCCAGTAGTATGGGAGTGGCAGCCACCGAGCAGTACTTC
CDR3: CASSMGVAATEQYF

size: -
J: TRBJ2-1
D: -
V: TRBV13
DNA: TGTGCCAGCAGCTTAGGCCACACTCAGGGTACGGATGAGCAGTTCTTC
CDR3: CASSLGHTQGTDEQFF

size: -
J: TRBJ2-7
D: TRBD1
V: TRBV2
DNA: TGTGCCAGCATGGTGGGACAGGGGGGATACGAGCAGTACTTC
CDR3: CASMVGQGGYEQYF

size: -
J: TRBJ2-7
D: TRBD2
V: TRBV5-7
DNA: TGTGCCAGCAGCTCCACTAGCGGGAGAATCTACGAGCAGTACTTC
CDR3: CASSSTSGRIYEQYF

size: -
J: TRBJ1-2
D: TRBD1
V: TRBV6-6
DNA: TGTGCCAGCAGCCAAAGACAGGGTGCTAACTATGGCTACACCTTC
CDR3: CASSQRQGANYGYTF

size: -
J: TRBJ2-7
D: -
V: TRBV5-1
DNA: TGCGCCAGCAGCGCCCCGACTGATTACGAGCAGTACTTC
CDR3: CASSAPTDYEQYF

size: -
J: TRBJ2-5
D: TRBD2
V: TRBV11-2
DNA: TGTGCCAGCAGCCACGGGGGGGCACACGGGGAGACCCAGTACTTC
CDR3: CASSHGGAHGETQYF

size: -
J: TRBJ2-7
D: TRBD1
V: TRBV9
DNA: TGTGCCAGCAGCCCCGGGGGACAGGGGTACGAGCAGTACTTC
CDR3: CASSPGGQGYEQYF

size: -
J: TRBJ2-5
D: -
V: TRBV5-1
DNA: TGCGCCAGCAGCTTGGAAGGGGGTTTCCCAGAGACCCAGTACTTC
CDR3: CASSLEGGFPETQYF

size: -
J: TRBJ2-7
D: -
V: TRBV21-1
DNA: TGTGCCAGCAGCAAAGGCGGGGTAGAGTCCTACGAGCAGTACTTC
CDR3: CASSKGGVESYEQYF

size: -
J: TRBJ2-3
D: -
V: TRBV6-4
DNA: TGTGCCAGCAGTGACGGCTCAGGGGGCACAGATACGCAGTATTTT
CDR3: CASSDGSGGTDTQYF

size: -
J: TRBJ2-4
D: TRBD2
V: TRBV7-8
DNA: TGTGCCAGCAGCTTAGGGGACTACACAGCCAAAAACATTCAGTACTTC
CDR3: CASSLGDYTAKNIQYF

size: -
J: TRBJ2-7
D: -
V: TRBV5-6
DNA: TGTGCCAGCGCGTATAGGCAGGGCCCATACGAGCAGTACTTC
CDR3: CASAYRQGPYEQYF

size: -
J: TRBJ2-7
D: TRBD2
V: TRBV9
DNA: TGTGCCAGCAGCGAAACCGGGACTAGTGCCTACGAGCAGTACTTC
CDR3: CASSETGTSAYEQYF

size: once
J: TRBJ2-1
D: -
V: TRBV4-1
DNA: TGCGCCAGCAGCCTGAGGGATGAGCAGTTCTTC
CDR3: CASSLRDEQFF

size: -
J: TRBJ2-7
D: -
V: TRBV27
DNA: TGTGCCAGCAGTCTCAACGGGTACGAGCAGTACTTC
CDR3: CASSLNGYEQYF

size: -
J: TRBJ2-5
D: TRBD2
V: TRBV18
DNA: TGTGCCAGCTCGGACCTCGGGACTAGCGGAGGAGAGACCCAGTACTTC
CDR3: CASSDLGTSGGETQYF

size: -
J: TRBJ2-3
D: TRBD2
V: TRBV2
DNA: TGTGCCAGCAGTGAGGCGACTAGCGGCACAGATACGCAGTATTTT
CDR3: CASSEATSGTDTQYF

size: -
J: TRBJ1-2
D: -
V: TRBV29-1
DNA: TGCAGCGTTGACGGTAGCCGGGAGGAAGGTTATGGCTACACCTTC
CDR3: CSVDGSREEGYGYTF

size: -
J: TRBJ1-1
D: -
V: TRBV28
DNA: TGTGCCAGCAGCGATCGGACATCGAACACTGAAGCTTTCTTT
CDR3: CASSDRTSNTEAFF

size: -
J: TRBJ2-7
D: -
V: TRBV11-2
DNA: TGTGCCAGCAGCCAAGACAGATTTTCCTACGAGCAGTACTTC
CDR3: CASSQDRFSYEQYF

size: -
J: TRBJ2-1
D: TRBD2
V: TRBV27
DNA: TGTGCCAGCAGTCCGAGCGGGAGCTCCTACAATGAGCAGTTCTTC
CDR3: CASSPSGSSYNEQFF

size: -
J: TRBJ1-5
D: -
V: TRBV4-1
DNA: TGCGCCAGCAGCCCTGATACGGGAAATCAGCCCCAGCATTTT
CDR3: CASSPDTGNQPQHF

size: -
J: TRBJ2-5
D: TRBD1
V: TRBV28
DNA: TGTGCCAGCAGTTTCGGGACAGGGGAACGTTTGGAGACCCAGTACTTC
CDR3: CASSFGTGERLETQYF

size: once
J: TRBJ2-3
D: -
V: TRBV10-1
DNA: TGCGCCAGCAGTGAGGGAGGGGCCCCAGATACGCAGTATTTT
CDR3: CASSEGGAPDTQYF

size: -
J: TRBJ1-4
D: TRBD1
V: TRBV7-8
DNA: TGTGCCAGCAGCAAACCGGGACAGGGGGCGACTAATGAAAAACTGTTTTTT
CDR3: CASSKPGQGATNEKLFF

size: few
J: TRBJ2-7
D: TRBD1
V: TRBV18
DNA: TGTGCCAGCCAGGGACAGTCGAGCTCCTACGAGCAGTACTTC
CDR3: CASQGQSSSYEQYF

size: -
J: TRBJ2-1
D: TRBD1
V: TRBV7-8
DNA: TGTGCCAGCAGCCGAGTACAGGGGTTCTCCTACAATGAGCAGTTCTTC
CDR3: CASSRVQGFSYNEQFF

size: -
J: TRBJ1-6
D: -
V: TRBV4-1
DNA: TGCGCCAGCAGCCCACCGGGGGATAATTCACCCCTCCACTTT
CDR3: CASSPPGDNSPLHF

size: -
J: TRBJ1-6
D: TRBD1
V: TRBV13
DNA: TGTGCCAGCAGCTTAGGGGACAGGGGAAATTCACCCCTCCACTTT
CDR3: CASSLGDRGNSPLHF

size: -
J: TRBJ2-7
D: TRBD1
V: TRBV2
DNA: TGTGCCAGCAAGTATGTAGGACAGGGGGCCTACGAGCAGTACTTC
CDR3: CASKYVGQGAYEQYF

size: -
J: TRBJ2-3
D: -
V: TRBV28
DNA: TGTGCCAGCAGTTTTGTGGGGGGGCGAGATACGCAGTATTTT
CDR3: CASSFVGGRDTQYF

size: -
J: TRBJ1-1
D: -
V: TRBV4-1
DNA: TGCGCCAGCAGCGAACCTTTGGCCCCTGAAGCTTTCTTT
CDR3: CASSEPLAPEAFF

size: -
J: TRBJ1-2
D: -
V: TRBV7-9
DNA: TGTGCCAGCAGCTTAGAAGGGGACTCAACCGGGGTACGCTATGGCTACACCTTC
CDR3: CASSLEGDSTGVRYGYTF

size: -
J: TRBJ1-2
D: -
V: TRBV25-1
DNA: TGTGCCAGCAGACAGGGTCTAGAAAGTGGCTACACCTTC
CDR3: CASRQGLESGYTF